Detailed here is one T cell receptor (beta chain). What it recognizes is unknown. Healthy people donating bone marrow made up the donors. CDR3 size: 11 residues. Trimming took 8 bases from V and 5 from J, leaving 10 bases between them. Germline CDR1 is MNHEY and CDR2 is SVGAGI. Researchers ran the PCR with 60 Vbeta and 13 Jbeta primers. Clones were read by immunoSEQ multiplex PCR, and TCRdb kept only the in-frame ones, dropping some. The top ten hold 11% of the sample, which has 60,000 to 70,000 clones, about 70% seen once. This entry comes from a study of cytomegalovirus exposure and HLA in healthy donors. Study observations and caveats: Exclusion as indistinguishable affected some V segments, including TRBV6-2 and TRBV6-3. Immune exposure data for these donors was limited to CMV serostatus. There were a few CMV-associated chains whose specificity for CMV antigens was confirmed in vitro.

The J gene is TRBJ2-7, the V gene TRBV6-5; D remains ambiguous. Specimen: PBMCs. This TCR derives from a woman aged 25 to 39 in good health and CMV-seronegative. The CDR3 region has the DNA TGTGCCAGCGGTCCTAAGAACGAGCAGTACTTC. This encodes CASGPKNEQYF.